The clone carrying this T cell receptor beta chain was observed once. Germline loops: CDR1 SNHLY, CDR2 FYNNEI. The CDR3 runs 11 residues. These data belong to a study of blood T cell repertoires in COVID-19. Study as a whole: Sources were T cells, B-cell-depleted T cells, or PBMCs; the material itself was cDNA or gDNA.

This table comes from immunoSEQ multiplex PCR, and its TCRdb copy is limited to in-frame clones, with some not included. The sample gives under 300,000 clones, around 80% of which show up once; roughly 4.2% is in the top ten. The receptor was isolated from a woman aged 40 to 55 with active or convalescent COVID-19. The V call is TRBV2, the J call TRBJ2-1; possibly TRBD1 for D (5 bases). Sample: peripheral blood. CDR3 coding DNA: TGTGGACAGACGGACTACAATGAGCAGTTCTTC. It encodes CGQTDYNEQFF.